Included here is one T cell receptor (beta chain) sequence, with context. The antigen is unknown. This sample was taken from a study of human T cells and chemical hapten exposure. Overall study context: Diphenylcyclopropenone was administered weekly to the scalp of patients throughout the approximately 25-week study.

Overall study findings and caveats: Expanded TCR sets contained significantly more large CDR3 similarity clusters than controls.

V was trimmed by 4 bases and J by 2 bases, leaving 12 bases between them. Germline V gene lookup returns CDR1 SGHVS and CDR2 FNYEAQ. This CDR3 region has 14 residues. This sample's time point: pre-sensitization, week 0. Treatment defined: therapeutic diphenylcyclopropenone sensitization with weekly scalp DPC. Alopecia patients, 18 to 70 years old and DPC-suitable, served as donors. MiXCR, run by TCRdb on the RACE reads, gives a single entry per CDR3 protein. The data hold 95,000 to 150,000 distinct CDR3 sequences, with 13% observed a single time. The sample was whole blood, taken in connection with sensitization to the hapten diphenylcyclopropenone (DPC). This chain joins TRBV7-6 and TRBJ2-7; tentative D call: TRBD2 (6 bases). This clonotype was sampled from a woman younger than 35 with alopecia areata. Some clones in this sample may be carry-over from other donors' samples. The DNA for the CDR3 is TGTGCCAGCAGCTCGGGAGTGGGCCCCTACGAGCAGTACTTC. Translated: CASSSGVGPYEQYF.